Listed below are T cell receptor beta chains from one sample, sequenced in a study of immune evolution from preneoplasia to lung adenocarcinoma. TCRdb keeps only in-frame clones here, not all; method: immunoSEQ multiplex PCR. The repertoire holds about 8,900 clones, with roughly 79% as singletons. Sequences were obtained from FFPE lung adenocarcinoma in situ tissue. These receptors all come from an older person with lung adenocarcinoma. Each CDR3 is given with its conserved first and last residue. The D gene is left open where the match is weak. Not every row has a clone size; where given, it reads once, few, many or a size class.

j_gene | d_gene | abundance | v_gene | CDR3aa | CDR3nt
TRBJ1-3 | . | . | TRBV4-3 | CASSGGGNTIYF | TGCGCCAGCAGCGGGGGGGGAAACACCATATATTTT
TRBJ1-4 | . | . | TRBV6-5 | CASSYLPNEKLFF | TGTGCCAGCAGTTATTTACCTAATGAAAAACTGTTTTTT
TRBJ2-6 | TRBD1 | large | TRBV19 | CASDRALGANVLTF | TGTGCCAGTGACAGGGCACTTGGGGCCAACGTCCTGACTTTC
TRBJ1-1 | . | few | TRBV5-8 | CASSLAGYTEAFF | TGTGCCAGCAGCTTGGCAGGATATACTGAAGCTTTCTTT
TRBJ2-5 | TRBD2 | . | TRBV4-2 | CASSQELAGTVYQETQYF | TGTGCCAGCAGCCAAGAGCTAGCGGGGACAGTGTACCAAGAGACCCAGTACTTC
TRBJ1-2 | . | . | TRBV29-1 | CSVSRGADGYTF | TGCAGCGTCTCGCGGGGGGCGGATGGCTACACCTTC
TRBJ2-3 | TRBD2 | . | TRBV7-9 | CASSLSGGGLDTDTQYF | TGTGCCAGCAGCTTATCTGGCGGGGGGCTTGACACAGATACGCAGTATTTT
TRBJ1-6 | . | . | TRBV11-2 | CASSLSGSNSPLHF | TGTGCCAGCAGCTTATCAGGGAGCAATTCACCCCTCCACTTT
TRBJ2-3 | TRBD2 | . | TRBV7-6 | CASSPRGGRRTDTQYF | TGTGCCAGCAGCCCCCGGGGGGGCCGCCGCACAGATACGCAGTATTTT
TRBJ2-2 | TRBD1 | once | TRBV11-2 | CASSLGQGLTGELFF | TGTGCCAGCAGCTTAGGACAGGGGTTAACCGGGGAGCTGTTTTTT
TRBJ2-1 | . | . | TRBV11-3 | CASSLESNNEQFF | TGTGCCAGCAGCTTAGAGTCCAACAATGAGCAGTTCTTC
TRBJ2-6 | TRBD1 | few | TRBV11-2 | CATTGTALSPSGANVLTF | TGTGCCACGACTGGGACAGCGCTTTCCCCCTCTGGGGCCAACGTCCTGACTTTC
TRBJ2-7 | TRBD1 | . | TRBV4-2 | CASSQEKQGDEQYF | TGTGCCAGCAGCCAAGAGAAGCAGGGGGACGAGCAGTACTTC
TRBJ1-2 | . | . | TRBV10-3 | CAITPEIIYGYTF | TGTGCCATCACCCCAGAAATCATCTATGGCTACACCTTC
TRBJ2-7 | TRBD2 | once | TRBV9 | CASSAELAGEQYF | TGTGCCAGCAGTGCGGAACTAGCGGGCGAGCAGTACTTC
TRBJ2-2 | . | . | TRBV19 | CALRGENTGELFF | TGTGCCCTTCGGGGCGAGAACACCGGGGAGCTGTTTTTT
TRBJ2-5 | TRBD1 | . | TRBV15 | CATSRDRGQGLYQETQYF | TGTGCCACCAGCAGAGATCGGGGACAGGGACTATACCAAGAGACCCAGTACTTC
TRBJ2-6 | . | . | TRBV7-2 | CASSWGPLTGANVLTF | TGTGCCAGCAGCTGGGGACCGTTGACTGGGGCCAACGTCCTGACTTTC
TRBJ2-7 | . | . | TRBV7-2 | CASSLEVGEQYF | TGTGCCAGCAGCTTAGAGGTGGGCGAGCAGTACTTC
TRBJ2-7 | . | . | TRBV2 | CASSRDTVISEQYF | TGTGCCAGCAGCCGGGACACTGTTATCTCCGAGCAGTACTTC
TRBJ1-3 | . | once | TRBV11-2 | CASSQGISGNTIYF | TGTGCCAGCAGCCAGGGGATCTCTGGAAACACCATATATTTT
TRBJ1-3 | . | . | TRBV20-1 | CSARVGGTIYF | TGCAGTGCTAGAGTGGGGGGCACCATATATTTT
TRBJ2-2 | . | . | TRBV2 | CASSEDGANTGELFF | TGTGCCAGCAGTGAGGACGGGGCCAACACCGGGGAGCTGTTTTTT
TRBJ1-5 | TRBD1 | . | TRBV7-8 | CASSFDRGQPQHF | TGTGCCAGCAGCTTTGACAGGGGTCAGCCCCAGCATTTT
TRBJ2-1 | TRBD1 | . | TRBV19 | CAASRDRGDNEQFF | TGTGCCGCCTCCCGGGACAGGGGGGACAATGAGCAGTTCTTC
TRBJ2-7 | . | . | TRBV4-2 | CASSQEGGYEQYF | TGTGCCAGCAGCCAAGAAGGAGGCTACGAGCAGTACTTC
TRBJ2-7 | . | . | TRBV7-3 | CASTWRGATYEQYF | TGTGCCAGCACCTGGAGGGGGGCTACCTACGAGCAGTACTTC
TRBJ2-7 | . | once | TRBV7-2 | CASSPSRGSSSYEQYF | TGTGCCAGCAGCCCTAGTCGGGGCAGCAGCTCCTACGAGCAGTACTTC
TRBJ2-3 | . | once | TRBV5-6 | CASSSQGRWADTQYF | TGTGCCAGCAGCTCGCAGGGGAGGTGGGCAGATACGCAGTATTTT
TRBJ2-7 | . | . | TRBV2 | CASSEGVGEQYF | TGTGCCAGCAGTGAGGGGGTAGGCGAGCAGTACTTC
TRBJ1-2 | . | few | TRBV21-1 | CASRLPTRVKTWANYGYTF | TGTGCCAGCCGTTTACCCACACGAGTCAAAACGTGGGCTAACTATGGCTACACCTTC
TRBJ2-2 | . | . | TRBV11-2 | CASSLGHFANTGELFF | TGTGCCAGTAGCTTAGGGCATTTCGCGAACACCGGGGAGCTGTTTTTT
TRBJ2-7 | TRBD2 | . | TRBV28 | CASSLVREGAGDF | TGTGCCAGCAGTTTAGTTCGGGAAGGTGCGGGGGACTTC
TRBJ1-1 | TRBD1 | . | TRBV28 | CASRTGGTDTEAFF | TGTGCCAGCAGGACAGGGGGGACAGACACTGAAGCTTTCTTT
TRBJ1-1 | . | once | TRBV6-4 | CASRRGTDTEAFF | TGTGCCAGCCGGAGGGGGACCGACACTGAAGCTTTCTTT
TRBJ2-1 | . | . | TRBV19 | CASSIVGYSEQFF | TGTGCCAGTAGTATAGTTGGTTACAGTGAGCAGTTCTTC
TRBJ1-4 | TRBD1 | . | TRBV15 | CATSREGTGEKLFF | TGTGCCACCAGCAGAGAGGGGACAGGTGAAAAACTGTTTTTT